Below, 11 T cell receptor beta chains from the same sample are listed, as sequenced in a study of tumor and adjacent non-tumor tissue in lung cancer. RNA was extracted from bulk tissue without any cell sorting. More than 3 cm separated this lung sample from the edge of the tumor. Three rounds of nested PCR, following a modified ARM-PCR protocol, produced the TCRbeta library. Using its own MiXCR run on the multiplex PCR reads, TCRdb lists one record per CDR3 protein. Altogether over 100,000 distinct CDR3 sequences are present, roughly two thirds being singletons, with the ten largest covering under 20%. The specimen sequenced was distant non-tumor lung tissue. The receptors stem from a man aged 55 to 70 with non-small cell lung cancer.

At least ten counts were recorded for this clonotype. This rearrangement joins TRBV5-4 to TRBJ1-3, with D unclear. The germline gives CDR1 SGHNT, CDR2 YYREEE (reference sequence). The CDR3 extends over 14 amino acids. V shed 4 bases and J shed 0 bases, with 8 bases lying between them. CDR3 nucleotide sequence: TGTGCCAGCAGCCCAGACATCTCTGGAAACACCATATATTTT. It specifies CASSPDISGNTIYF.

This clonotype was seen repeatedly, ten times or more. The rearrangement links TRBV5-1 to TRBJ2-3, with TRBD1 matching 7 bases. Germline CDR1 and CDR2: SGHRS and YFSETQ. V shed 0 bases and J 0 bases; nucleotides not matched to a gene: 1. CDR3 length: 15 residues. The CDR3 spells CASSLGQGSTDTQYF. For the CDR3, the DNA is TGCGCCAGCAGCTTGGGACAGGGTAGCACAGATACGCAGTATTTT.

V usage is TRBV7-3 and J usage is TRBJ2-3; D gene ambiguous. The CDR3 length is 14 residues. The germline V and J ends were trimmed by 1 base and 1 base, with 6 bases remaining between them. Germline loops: CDR1 SGHTA, CDR2 FQGTGA. CDR3 sequence (DNA): TGTGCCAGCAGCTTAATTGCCGGCACAGATACGCAGTATTTT. Its protein is CASSLIAGTDTQYF. Supplemented by reference TRBV7-3 and TRBJ2-3, the full variable domain reads GAGVSQTPSNKVTEKGKYVELRCDPISGHTALYWYRQSLGQGPEFLIYFQGTGAADDSGLPNDRFFAVRPEGSVSTLKIQRTERGDSAVYLCASSLIAGTDTQYFGPGTRLTVL.

On this clonotype itself: A much larger clone lies one base from this, so it may be a read error. The rearrangement links TRBV21-1 to TRBJ1-2. TRBV21-1 is listed as a pseudogene. The CDR3 covers 16 residues. CDR3 nucleotide sequence: TGTGCCAGCAACGCTAGGGCCCCAAGGGAGAACTATGGCTACACCTTC. This sequence encodes CASNARAPRENYGYTF.

For this clonotype: One junction end disagrees with the germline gene, perhaps due to a read error. The chain combines TRBV4-1 with TRBJ1-2; D gene unclear. CDR3 length: 13 amino acids. Germline-derived CDR1 and CDR2 are MGHRA and YSYEKL. The CDR3 DNA follows: TGCGCCAGCAGTCAAGATGGAGGTAGTGACTACACCTTC. As protein: CASSQDGGSDYTF.

Concerning this clonotype itself: A much larger clone lies a single base off, so this may be a read error. The chain uses TRBV5-4 and TRBJ2-7, with a possible D match to TRBD1 (5 bases). Germline V gene lookup returns CDR1 SGHNT and CDR2 YYREEE (reference sequence). The V end was cut by 6 bases, the J end by 5 bases, with 18 bases between. This CDR3 spans 14 amino acids. This CDR3 reads CASKSSGAPHEQYF. The DNA for the CDR3 is TGTGCCAGCAAGTCCAGTGGGGCCCCCCACGAGCAGTACTTC.

Notes on this clonotype: At one end the junction does not follow the germline gene, possibly because of a read error. V and J are TRBV11-2 and TRBJ2-1; TRBD2 matches at 8 bases. Germline assignment: CDR1 SGHAT and CDR2 FQNNGV. The CDR3 totals 15 residues. The CDR3 DNA is TGTGTCAGCAGCCCCGGGACTAGTGGGATCAGAGAGCAGTTCTTC. As protein: CVSSPGTSGIREQFF.

Notes on this clonotype: The CDR3 carries no conserved terminal phenylalanine or tryptophan, so it likely arises from a read error. The rearrangement links TRBV4-3 to TRBJ2-1; 8 bases line up with TRBD2. This CDR3 has 15 amino acids. In germline, CDR1 is LGHNA, CDR2 YSLEER. The J segment lost 9 bases and the V segment lost 3 bases, leaving 10 bases of the junction unmatched. The CDR3 sequence is CASSQRTGGQSEQFL. CDR3 nucleotides: TGCGCCAGCAGCCAGAGGACGGGAGGGCAAAGTGAGCAGTTCCTC.

V and J are TRBV12-3 or TRBV12-4 and TRBJ2-7; 7 positions agree with TRBD2. The CDR3 is made up of 15 amino acids. V was pared by 0 bases and J by 5 bases, with 7 bases of the junction left unmatched. For the CDR3, the DNA is TGTGCCAGCAGTTTAGCTGGGAGGGCCCTCGACGAGCAGTACTTC. Translating gives CASSLAGRALDEQYF.

This clonotype was detected only once. One end of the junction fails to match germline, which may point to a read error. This chain connects TRBV10-3 to TRBJ2-3; a weak D match, TRBD2 (6 bases). The CDR3 totals 13 residues. Germline V gene sequence: CDR1 ENHRY, CDR2 SYGVKD. CDR3 in amino acids: CVISVTSFNTQYF. CDR3 DNA: TGTGTCATCAGTGTCACTAGCTTCAATACGCAGTATTTT.

This clonotype was detected once. Being one base from a much bigger clone, this may be a read error. This chain links TRBV28 with TRBJ2-7, with 8 bases identical to TRBD2. Germline lookup yields CDR1 MDHEN and CDR2 SYDVKM. Trimming cost V 5 bases and J 6 bases; bases outside gene matches: 9. The CDR3 sequence is 14 residues long. CDR3 sequence: CASSEERELGEQYF. The CDR3 DNA reads as TGTGCCAGCAGTGAGGAGCGGGAGCTTGGCGAGCAGTACTTC.